These 22 T cell receptor beta chains originate from one sample sequenced in a study of OX40 agonist ivuxolimab in advanced cancers. TCRdb keeps only in-frame clones here, not all; method: immunoSEQ multiplex PCR. The sample carries around 50,000 clones, approximately 75% recorded once. The source material was CD4+ or CD8+ T cells sorted from blood, sampled in a trial of the OX40 agonist ivuxolimab. These TCRs come from an adult with an advanced solid tumor such as melanoma, head and neck, liver or kidney cancer.

The rearrangement uses TRBV14 and TRBJ1-1; 8 bases align to TRBD1. The CDR3 length is 14 residues. Trimming cost V 4 bases and J 4 bases; bases outside gene matches: 5. Germline CDR1 SGHDN, CDR2 FVKESK. The CDR3 loop reads CASSPDRASTEAFF. CDR3 in DNA: TGTGCCAGCAGCCCGGACAGGGCGTCCACTGAAGCTTTCTTT. The variable domain in full, completed from reference TRBV14 and TRBJ1-1, reads EAGVTQFPSHSVIEKGQTVTLRCDPISGHDNLYWYRRVMGKEIKFLLHFVKESKQDESGMPNNRFLAERTGGTYSTLKVQPAELEDSGVYFCASSPDRASTEAFFGQGTRLTVV.

The CDR3 reads CASSFGDRDYGYTF. CDR3 nucleotides: TGTGCCAGCAGCTTCGGTGACCGGGACTATGGCTACACCTTC. The chain couples TRBV5-5 to TRBJ1-2; D not certain. The CDR3 runs 14 residues. CDR1 is SGHKS, CDR2 YYEKEE, per germline (reference sequence). The V end lost 2 bases, the J end lost 3 bases, and 11 bases lay between the germline ends.

This clone was seen a few times. The gene calls are TRBV11-2 and TRBJ2-7; maybe TRBD2 (5 bases). There are 12 residues in the CDR3. Germline values: CDR1 SGHAT, CDR2 FQNNGV. Between the trimmed V and J ends, which lost 7 bases and 3 bases, there was a span of 10 bases. This CDR3 is CASTSAGYEQYF. The CDR3 DNA sequence: TGTGCCAGCACCTCCGCGGGCTACGAGCAGTACTTC.

The rearrangement joins TRBV6-5 to TRBJ2-1; D ambiguous. V lost 5 bases and J 6 bases, leaving 14 bases between the germline ends. The CDR3 is made up of 14 amino acids. Germline CDR1 MNHEY, CDR2 SVGAGI. CDR3 sequence (DNA): TGTGCCAGCAGTCTTGGATCTGAGATCAATGAGCAGTTCTTC. Translating gives CASSLGSEINEQFF.

The V gene is TRBV19, the J gene TRBJ2-2, with no clear D. Trimming shortened V by 3 bases and J by 0 bases, and 14 bases separated the two germline ends. The CDR3 runs 17 residues. Germline values: CDR1 LNHDA, CDR2 SQIVND (reference sequence). The CDR3 coding sequence is TGTGCCAGTAGTATCCTACGGCAGTTCGCGAACACCGGGGAGCTGTTTTTT. Its protein product is CASSILRQFANTGELFF.

The rearrangement joins TRBV5-6 to TRBJ1-1; D is ambiguous. V was shortened by 3 bases and J by 3 bases, with 15 bases between the two germline ends. Germline V gives CDR1 SGHDT, CDR2 YYEEEE. The CDR3 spans 15 residues. The CDR3 loop reads CASSSGGFFHTEAFF. As DNA, the CDR3 is TGTGCCAGCAGCTCGGGCGGATTCTTTCACACTGAAGCTTTCTTT.

This clone occurred once. This chain links TRBV25-1 with TRBJ2-5, with a possible D match to TRBD2 (5 bases). Trimming pared 7 bases from V and 2 bases from J, leaving 14 bases between. Germline CDR1 MGHDK, CDR2 SYGVNS. The CDR3 covers 14 residues. CDR3: CASTLQGLQETQYF. The CDR3 region has the DNA TGTGCCAGCACCCTGCAAGGACTTCAAGAGACCCAGTACTTC.

The chain employs TRBV10-3 and TRBJ1-1, with D perhaps TRBD1 (6 bases). Looked up from germline, CDR1 is ENHRY and CDR2 is SYGVKD. The CDR3 extends over 14 amino acids. V was cut by 3 bases and J by 0 bases, with 8 bases left in between. The DNA of the CDR3 is TGTGCCATCAGTGACGGACAGCTGAACACTGAAGCTTTCTTT. As protein: CAISDGQLNTEAFF.

The chain has TRBV13 and TRBJ2-3; 10 bases are shared with TRBD1. With 3 bases clipped from V and 1 base from J, the junction kept 7 bases outside the gene matches. This CDR3 is 17 amino acids long. Germline V gene lookup returns CDR1 PRHDT and CDR2 FYEKMQ (reference sequence). CDR3 coding DNA: TGTGCCAGCAGCTTCCCGTCCGGGACAGGGGGCACAGATACGCAGTATTTT. This sequence encodes CASSFPSGTGGTDTQYF.

The chain couples TRBV5-6 to TRBJ2-5; 9 bases are shared with TRBD1. Germline CDR1 is SGHDT and CDR2 is YYEEEE. V was pared by 2 bases and J by 4 bases, with 9 bases of the junction left unmatched. The CDR3 is 16 amino acids. The CDR3 protein is CASSLPPGQGTETQYF. DNA of the CDR3: TGTGCCAGCAGCTTACCGCCGGGACAGGGTACAGAGACCCAGTACTTC.

V is TRBV5-1 and J is TRBJ2-7; D ambiguous. V was clipped by 0 bases and J by 7 bases, with 5 bases between them. Per the germline V gene, CDR1 is SGHRS and CDR2 is YFSETQ. The CDR3 loop spans 11 amino acids. CDR3 region: CASSLVGEQYF. The CDR3 DNA is TGCGCCAGCAGCTTGGTAGGAGAGCAGTACTTC.

This chain uses TRBV11-3 with TRBJ1-2; D is undetermined. Germline-derived CDR1 and CDR2 are SGHNT and YENEEA. This CDR3 spans 13 amino acids. Trimming left V 0 bases short and J 7 bases short, with 9 bases between. CDR3 sequence (DNA): TGTGCCAGCAGCTTAGAGGAGCAGAGTGGCTACACCTTC. Its protein product is CASSLEEQSGYTF.

Here the CDR3 DNA reads TGTGCCAGCAGCTTGGGCAACTCCTACAATGAGCAGTTCTTC. The encoded protein is CASSLGNSYNEQFF. The V gene is TRBV11-2, the J gene TRBJ2-1; no clear D. Germline CDR1 reads SGHAT; CDR2 reads FQNNGV. The CDR3 runs 14 residues. The V end lost 3 bases, the J end lost 0 bases, and 6 bases lay between the germline ends.

V is TRBV10-3 and J is TRBJ1-5, with D tentatively TRBD1 (5 bases). CDR1 ENHRY and CDR2 SYGVKD come from the germline V gene. The V and J ends lost 2 bases and 7 bases respectively, with 15 bases between them. The CDR3 extends over 15 amino acids. The CDR3 region has the DNA TGTGCCATCAGTGAGGGGGGGTCCCAAAGGCAGCCCCAGCATTTT. Translating it yields CAISEGGSQRQPQHF.

The chain is built from TRBV19 and TRBJ2-5; 9 bases align to TRBD2. Per the germline V gene, CDR1 is LNHDA and CDR2 is SQIVND (reference sequence). CDR3 length: 15 amino acids. V lost 5 bases and J lost 5; bases outside the gene matches: 9. CDR3 sequence reads: CASSPAGSGSETQYF. CDR3 bases: TGTGCCAGTAGTCCAGCGGGTAGCGGGAGCGAGACCCAGTACTTC.

The chain is built from TRBV7-9 and TRBJ2-3; 9 bases align to TRBD1. CDR3 length: 15 amino acids. Germline V gene sequence: CDR1 SEHNR, CDR2 FQNEAQ (reference sequence). J lost 0 bases, V lost 5 bases, and 3 bases had no gene match. The DNA of the CDR3 is TGTGCCAGCAGCCCCGGGACAGGGAGCACAGATACGCAGTATTTT. It translates to CASSPGTGSTDTQYF.

V and J are TRBV6-5 and TRBJ1-4; 7 bases align to TRBD1. V was pared by 6 bases and J by 6 bases, with 7 bases of the junction left unmatched. Germline lookup yields CDR1 MNHEY and CDR2 SVGAGI. The CDR3 is 14 amino acids. The CDR3 loop reads CASSETGNDEKLFF. CDR3 in DNA: TGTGCCAGCAGCGAGACAGGGAACGATGAAAAACTGTTTTTT.

The V gene is TRBV4-1, the J gene TRBJ2-2; possible D gene TRBD2, 5 bases. Germline V gene data show CDR1 as MGHRA and CDR2 as YSYEKL. The CDR3 has 17 amino acids. The ends were cut back, 8 bases at V and 5 bases at J, with 24 bases in the middle. CDR3 loop: CASLPQPRAMGTGELFF. The CDR3 nucleotides are TGCGCCAGCTTACCTCAGCCGCGGGCTATGGGGACCGGGGAGCTGTTTTTT.

This clone was counted a few times. The chain joins TRBV11-2 to TRBJ2-1, with TRBD2 matching 8 bases. The trim removed 1 base at V and 8 bases at J, leaving 10 bases unmatched. Germline V gene lookup returns CDR1 SGHAT and CDR2 FQNNGV. This CDR3 spans 16 amino acids. The CDR3 region has the DNA TGTGCCAGCAGCTTAGGTACTCGGGGGGGCTGGGATGAGCAGTTCTTC. Amino acids: CASSLGTRGGWDEQFF. Full variable domain (missing parts from reference TRBV11-2 and TRBJ2-1): EAGVAQSPRYKIIEKRQSVAFWCNPISGHATLYWYQQILGQGPKLLIQFQNNGVVDDSQLPKDRFSAERLKGVDSTLKIQPAKLEDSAVYLCASSLGTRGGWDEQFFGPGTRLTVL.

V and J are TRBV5-1 and TRBJ1-1, with D hard to call. V lost 0 bases to trimming and J lost 1 base, with 7 bases between them. The germline gives CDR1 SGHRS, CDR2 YFSETQ. The CDR3 length is 14 residues. The CDR3 loop is CASSLVAANTEAFF. The CDR3 DNA reads as TGCGCCAGCAGCTTGGTTGCAGCGAACACTGAAGCTTTCTTT.

V gene TRBV5-1 combines with J gene TRBJ2-3; D gene unclear. The germline gives CDR1 SGHRS, CDR2 YFSETQ. V lost 0 bases to trimming and J lost 0 bases, with 5 bases between them. The CDR3 consists of 14 residues. CDR3 region: CASSLVGSTDTQYF. Written as DNA, the CDR3 is TGCGCCAGCAGCTTGGTGGGTAGCACAGATACGCAGTATTTT.

V and J are TRBV11-3 and TRBJ2-7, with 12 bases that match TRBD1. Germline V lookup: CDR1 SGHNT, CDR2 YENEEA. V lost 3 bases, J lost 4 bases, and 7 bases stayed unmatched. This CDR3 has 16 amino acids. The CDR3 loop is CASSLRPGQGAYEQYF. DNA for the CDR3: TGTGCCAGCAGCTTGCGTCCGGGACAGGGGGCTTACGAGCAGTACTTC. The variable domain in full, completed from reference TRBV11-3 and TRBJ2-7, reads EAGVVQSPRYKIIEKKQPVAFWCNPISGHNTLYWYLQNLGQGPELLIRYENEEAVDDSQLPKDRFSAERLKGVDSTLKIQPAELGDSAVYLCASSLRPGQGAYEQYFGPGTRLTVT.